The 18 T cell receptor beta chains below were found in one sample sequenced in a study of cytomegalovirus exposure and HLA in healthy donors. Generated by immunoSEQ multiplex PCR, the TCRdb table keeps only in-frame clones and is missing some. The data contain approximately 160,000 clones, around nine tenths of them singletons. The sequencing sample was made of PBMCs. Receptor source: a man younger than 30 in good health and CMV-seropositive.

This clone has only one observation. This chain joins TRBV15 and TRBJ2-4; 11 bases map to TRBD1. With 0 bases clipped from V and 0 bases from J, the junction kept 1 base outside the gene matches. The CDR3 is made up of 17 amino acids. The V gene's germline CDR1 is LNHNV and CDR2 YYDKDF (reference sequence). This chain's CDR3 is CATSRDGTGGAKNIQYF. CDR3 coding DNA: TGTGCCACCAGCAGAGATGGGACAGGGGGAGCCAAAAACATTCAGTACTTC.

The chain recombines TRBV7-9 with TRBJ2-3; tentatively, D is TRBD1 (6 bases). The CDR3 has 15 residues. V gave up 3 bases and J gave up 5 bases, with 15 bases separating them. Germline loops: CDR1 SEHNR, CDR2 FQNEAQ (reference sequence). CDR3: CASSLDLGAIDTQYF. The CDR3 coding sequence is TGTGCCAGCAGCTTGGATCTGGGGGCGATAGATACGCAGTATTTT.

The table lists this clone with a count of one. This sample includes further DNA sequences coding for the same CDR3. J is TRBJ2-7 and V is TRBV7-9; a weak D match, TRBD1 (5 bases). The germline CDR1 and CDR2 sequences are SEHNR and FQNEAQ (reference sequence). The V gene lost 5 bases and the J gene lost 1 base, with 9 bases spanning the gap. The CDR3 loop spans 13 amino acids. The CDR3 nucleotides read TGTGCCAGCAGCAGCACAGGTTCCTACGAGCAGTACTTC. This encodes CASSSTGSYEQYF.

This chain links TRBV25-1 with TRBJ2-3, with 9 bases identical to TRBD1. This CDR3 region has 15 residues. Per germline, CDR1 MGHDK and CDR2 SYGVNS. V shed 3 bases and J 5 bases; nucleotides not matched to a gene: 6. The CDR3 nucleotides read TGTGCCAGCAGTGACGGACAGGGGCGGGGAGATACGCAGTATTTT. Protein product: CASSDGQGRGDTQYF.

The CDR3 loop is CASSQAFRSSYEQYF. The CDR3 bases are TGTGCCAGCAGCCAAGCATTTCGTAGCTCCTACGAGCAGTACTTC. The chain joins TRBV4-2 to TRBJ2-7; D remains ambiguous. The germline V gene encodes CDR1 LGHNA and CDR2 YNFKEQ. This CDR3 has 15 amino acids. Trimming stripped 1 base from V and 0 bases from J, with 10 bases between.

The chain links TRBV28 to TRBJ2-5; 8 bases are shared with TRBD2. Unmatched junction bases numbered 21, after V lost 2 bases and J lost 4 bases. The CDR3 spans 20 residues. In germline, CDR1 is MDHEN, CDR2 SYDVKM. The CDR3 here is CASSLRTRLAGGIAGETQYF. CDR3 DNA sequence: TGTGCCAGCAGTTTACGAACCCGTCTCGCGGGAGGAATAGCAGGAGAGACCCAGTACTTC.

CDR3 sequence reads: CASSRADRAKNIQYF. The CDR3 DNA follows: TGTGCCAGCAGTCGGGCGGACAGAGCCAAAAACATTCAGTACTTC. This rearrangement joins TRBV27 to TRBJ2-4; maybe TRBD1 (6 bases). Trimming removed 5 bases from V and 0 bases from J, with 11 bases in between. Germline CDR1 reads MNHEY; CDR2 reads SMNVEV (reference sequence). This CDR3 region has 15 residues.

The chain couples TRBV25-1 to TRBJ2-3; 11 bases line up with TRBD2. CDR3 length: 18 amino acids. Losses at the gene ends were 0 bases for V and 3 bases for J; bases not matched to a gene: 8. CDR1 and CDR2 from the germline V gene are MGHDK and SYGVNS. The CDR3 DNA reads TGTGCCAGCAGTGAATATCCACCGACTAGCGGGATAACAGATACGCAGTATTTT. Its translation is CASSEYPPTSGITDTQYF.

The rearrangement links TRBV27 to TRBJ2-1, with 9 bases fitting TRBD2. Per germline, CDR1 MNHEY and CDR2 SMNVEV (reference sequence). V dropped 3 bases and J dropped 4; count of bases not matched to a gene: 4. The CDR3 is 15 residues long. CDR3 DNA: TGTGCCAGCAGTTTTTCTAGCGGGATATACAATGAGCAGTTCTTC. As protein: CASSFSSGIYNEQFF.

The V call is TRBV27, the J call TRBJ2-1; no clear D gene. The CDR3 covers 12 residues. Per germline, CDR1 MNHEY and CDR2 SMNVEV (reference sequence). V was shortened by 5 bases and J by 5 bases, with 7 bases between the two germline ends. CDR3: CASSVLNNEQFF. The CDR3, as DNA: TGTGCCAGCAGTGTTCTAAACAATGAGCAGTTCTTC.

The genes are TRBV11-3 and TRBJ2-2; D might be TRBD1 (6 bases). The germline gives CDR1 SGHNT, CDR2 YENEEA. V lost 6 bases and J lost 8, with 19 bases in between. The CDR3 has 15 amino acids. CDR3: CASREVGQYQGELFF. The DNA of the CDR3 is TGTGCCAGCAGAGAGGTAGGACAGTACCAGGGGGAGCTGTTTTTT.

The chain links TRBV27 to TRBJ1-1; tentative D call: TRBD1 (6 bases). CDR1 MNHEY and CDR2 SMNVEV come from the germline V gene (reference sequence). CDR3 length equals 14 residues. The germline V and J ends were trimmed by 6 bases and 5 bases, with 16 bases remaining between them. The CDR3 bases are TGTGCCAGCAGGCCGACCCCAGGGGAGACTGAAGCTTTCTTT. Its translation: CASRPTPGETEAFF.

The chain uses TRBV10-1 and TRBJ2-7; possible D gene TRBD1, 6 bases. CDR1 is WNHNN and CDR2 is SYGVQD in the germline V gene (reference sequence). V was cut by 6 bases and J by 1 base, with 16 bases left in between. The CDR3 loop spans 15 amino acids. CDR3 amino acids: CASSAPGTTSYEQYF. CDR3 bases: TGCGCCAGCAGCGCTCCCGGGACAACATCCTACGAGCAGTACTTC.

About this clone: Other DNA sequences in this sample translate to the same CDR3. The chain combines TRBV18 with TRBJ1-1, with D possibly being TRBD1 (5 bases). V was clipped by 3 bases and J by 3 bases, with 8 bases between them. The CDR3 contains 13 residues. Germline CDR1 KGHSH, CDR2 LQKENI. CDR3 sequence: CASSPSRDTEAFF. The CDR3 DNA reads TGTGCCAGCTCACCGTCCAGGGACACTGAAGCTTTCTTT.

V gene TRBV7-2 combines with J gene TRBJ1-4; 8 bases align to TRBD1. The V segment lost 5 bases and the J segment 3 bases; nucleotides outside the gene matches: 14. CDR1 SGHTA and CDR2 FQGNSA come from the germline V gene. The CDR3 loop spans 18 amino acids. In DNA form, the CDR3 reads TGTGCCAGCAGCCTAAGCGCAGGGGGCGCGGTTGCTAATGAAAAACTGTTTTTT. It encodes CASSLSAGGAVANEKLFF.

The chain has TRBV28 and TRBJ1-5; 9 bases map to TRBD1. This CDR3 has 13 amino acids. V lost 7 bases and J lost 5; bases outside the gene matches: 3. CDR1 and CDR2 (germline): MDHEN, SYDVKM. The CDR3 DNA sequence: TGTGCCAGCACAGGGACAGGGCATCAGCCCCAGCATTTT. Residues: CASTGTGHQPQHF.

CDR3 loop: CASSPKSSSKGTDTQYF. The CDR3 DNA reads as TGTGCCAGCAGTCCTAAGTCTTCTAGTAAGGGCACAGATACGCAGTATTTT. The chain joins TRBV27 to TRBJ2-3; D unclear. Germline CDR1 reads MNHEY; CDR2 reads SMNVEV (reference sequence). Between the trimmed V and J ends, which lost 5 bases and 1 base, there was a span of 19 bases. The CDR3 runs 17 residues.

The chain recombines TRBV2 with TRBJ2-7, with 14 positions matching TRBD2. The CDR3 has 16 amino acids. Germline trimming cut 6 bases from V and 8 bases from J; bases unmatched to any gene: 12. Germline V gene sequence: CDR1 SNHLY, CDR2 FYNNEI. CDR3 in DNA: TGTGCCAGCAGGTCCACCCTGGGACTAGCGGGGGAAAAGCAGTACTTC. The encoded protein is CASRSTLGLAGEKQYF.